Following are 9 T cell receptor beta chains from one sample sequenced in a study of shared clonotypes between healthy human individuals. Here immunoSEQ multiplex PCR was the method, and the copy in TCRdb shows in-frame clones only, minus some. The sample contains roughly 1.4 million clones, about 98.5% of which appear only once. Material: naive CD4+ T cells sorted from blood. Sample subset: CD45RA+ positively selected. These receptors were collected from a man younger than 45 in good health.

The gene calls are TRBV27 and TRBJ2-2; D possibly corresponds to TRBD1 (6 bases). Germline lookup yields CDR1 MNHEY and CDR2 SMNVEV (reference sequence). V shed 3 bases and J shed 2 bases, with 13 bases lying between them. CDR3 size: 16 residues. This CDR3 reads CASSFPDRRNTGELFF. The CDR3 DNA is TGTGCCAGCAGTTTCCCTGACAGGCGCAACACCGGGGAGCTGTTTTTT.

The rearrangement links TRBV2 to TRBJ2-1, with TRBD1 as a possible D gene (6 bases). Germline assignment: CDR1 SNHLY and CDR2 FYNNEI. CDR3 length equals 13 residues. Trimming removed 6 bases at V and 5 bases at J, with 11 bases between. The CDR3, as DNA: TGTGCCAGCAGGAGGGACACTCACAATGAGCAGTTCTTC. Translating it yields CASRRDTHNEQFF.

The chain employs TRBV6-1 and TRBJ2-1; D may be TRBD1 or TRBD2 (5 bases each). This CDR3 contains 15 residues. The germline V gene encodes CDR1 MNHNS and CDR2 SASEGT. Between the trimmed V and J ends, which lost 4 bases and 1 base, there was a span of 11 bases. CDR3 sequence reads: CASSGMGRSYNEQFF. CDR3 sequence (DNA): TGTGCCAGCAGTGGTATGGGACGGTCCTACAATGAGCAGTTCTTC.

Here the CDR3 reads CASSLVGASGAYEQYF. The CDR3 coding sequence is TGCGCCAGCAGCTTGGTGGGTGCGTCAGGGGCCTACGAGCAGTACTTC. The V and J genes are TRBV5-1 and TRBJ2-7; TRBD1 is a possible D gene (6 bases). Between the trimmed V and J ends, which lost 0 bases and 2 bases, there was a span of 15 bases. Germline loops: CDR1 SGHRS, CDR2 YFSETQ. The CDR3 covers 16 residues.

The rearrangement joins TRBV2 to TRBJ1-1; no reliable D call. The CDR3 spans 15 residues. Germline V gene sequence: CDR1 SNHLY, CDR2 FYNNEI. Trimming cost V 5 bases and J 0 bases, with 13 bases left between them. CDR3 sequence reads: CASSLHGKMNTEAFF. DNA of the CDR3: TGTGCCAGCAGTCTCCACGGTAAAATGAACACTGAAGCTTTCTTT.

The chain employs TRBV2 and TRBJ2-4; D is uncertain. The CDR3 contains 11 residues. Germline loops: CDR1 SNHLY, CDR2 FYNNEI. V was trimmed by 9 bases and J by 6 bases, leaving 9 bases between them. CDR3 residues: CASLRGNIQYF. The CDR3 DNA sequence: TGTGCCAGTCTTCGTGGAAACATTCAGTACTTC.

The rearrangement links TRBV7-2 to TRBJ1-2, with TRBD1 matching 7 bases. V lost 6 bases and J lost 5; bases outside the gene matches: 6. The CDR3 runs 13 residues. Germline-derived CDR1 and CDR2 are SGHTA and FQGNSA. CDR3 DNA sequence: TGTGCCAGCAGAAGGGACAGACCTTATGGCTACACCTTC. It yields the protein CASRRDRPYGYTF.

This sequence joins TRBV5-1 and TRBJ2-1, with 7 bases identical to TRBD2. The length of the CDR3 is 16 residues. Germline CDR1 reads SGHRS; CDR2 reads YFSETQ. Trimming at V came to 1 base and at J to 5 bases, leaving 9 bases not matched to a gene. The CDR3 sequence: CASSLIGLAENNEQFF. In DNA, the CDR3 is TGCGCCAGCAGCTTGATAGGCCTAGCGGAGAACAATGAGCAGTTCTTC.

CDR3 nucleotides: TGTGCCAGCAGCTTACCTGTGGTAGCGGGACTCGCCGGGGAGCTGTTTTTT. This codes for CASSLPVVAGLAGELFF. The genes are TRBV7-2 and TRBJ2-2; TRBD2 matches 8 bases. Losses at the gene ends were 2 bases for V and 6 bases for J; bases not matched to a gene: 11. Germline CDR1 is SGHTA and CDR2 is FQGNSA. CDR3 length: 17 residues.